A single sample gave rise to the 16 T cell receptor beta chains below, sequenced in a study of patients and donors after allogeneic stem cell transplantation. TCRdb re-called the RT-PCR reads with MiXCR, one entry per CDR3 protein. The sample records roughly 880,000 distinct CDR3 sequences, roughly 18% being singletons. The sample comprised blood, either unsorted or a sorted T cell fraction (not recorded which). The receptor set was obtained from a human donor who was either an allogeneic HSCT recipient or a stem cell or donor lymphocyte infusion donor (not recorded which). It is not recorded whose cells these are; they may come from a transplant donor.

This clonotype was picked up a small number of times. The rearrangement uses TRBV27 and TRBJ2-3, with D possibly TRBD1 on 5 matching bases. The V end was cut by 1 base, the J end by 5 bases, with 7 bases between. Per germline, CDR1 MNHEY and CDR2 SMNVEV (reference sequence). This CDR3 region has 13 residues. CDR3 in DNA: TGTGCCAGCAGTTTATTAGACAGAGATACGCAGTATTTT. It translates to CASSLLDRDTQYF.

This rearrangement joins TRBV5-1 to TRBJ1-5; D not resolved. Germline V gene sequence: CDR1 SGHRS, CDR2 YFSETQ. Trimming stripped 0 bases from V and 6 bases from J, with 7 bases between. The CDR3 runs to 13 residues. The CDR3: CASSLEWGQPQHF. The CDR3 DNA follows: TGCGCCAGCAGCTTGGAATGGGGTCAGCCCCAGCATTTT.

The rearrangement links TRBV29-1 to TRBJ2-7, with TRBD1 matching over 8 bases. Germline lookup yields CDR1 SQVTM and CDR2 ANQGSEA. Losses at the gene ends were 7 bases for V and 4 bases for J; bases not matched to a gene: 9. CDR3 length: 13 amino acids. CDR3 bases: TGCAGCGCCCGACAGGGGCTCGTGTACGAGCAGTACTTC. Translated, it gives CSARQGLVYEQYF.

V is TRBV11-1 and J is TRBJ2-6, with D perhaps TRBD2 (5 bases). Germline assignment: CDR1 SGHAT and CDR2 FQDESV (reference sequence). V lost 5 bases and J 0 bases, leaving 17 bases between the germline ends. The CDR3 covers 18 residues. The CDR3 DNA reads as TGTGCCAGCAGCATTCCGGCGGACTCCTCCTCTGGGGCCAACGTCCTGACTTTC. Its protein product is CASSIPADSSSGANVLTF.

This clonotype was found many times. The chain has TRBV15 and TRBJ2-1; TRBD2 is a possible D gene (6 bases). CDR1 is LNHNV, CDR2 YYDKDF, per germline (reference sequence). The CDR3 contains 15 residues. The V end was cut by 1 base, the J end by 9 bases, with 16 bases between. CDR3 nucleotide sequence: TGTGCCACCAGCAGAGGGGGGGTCAAGGTCGGTGAGCAGTTCTTC. Protein: CATSRGGVKVGEQFF.

This clonotype appeared a few times. In DNA, the CDR3 is TGCGCCAGCAGCCTATCCGGGACTAGCGGACGCAAGGAGCAGTTCTTC. Translating gives CASSLSGTSGRKEQFF. The gene calls are TRBV5-1 and TRBJ2-1; 11 positions agree with TRBD2. CDR3 size: 16 residues. The V gene's germline CDR1 is SGHRS and CDR2 YFSETQ. Trimming took 4 bases from V and 10 from J; bases not matched to a gene: 13.

This clonotype was observed a handful of times. The chain links TRBV4-3 to TRBJ2-4, with 12 positions matching TRBD2. The CDR3 spans 19 residues. Germline CDR1 and CDR2: LGHNA and YSLEER. With 0 bases clipped from V and 0 bases from J, the junction kept 6 bases outside the gene matches. The CDR3 bases are TGCGCCAGCAGCCAAGATGCCCTAGCGGGGGGGTTAGCCAAAAACATTCAGTACTTC. Translating gives CASSQDALAGGLAKNIQYF.

This clonotype has just a few counts. The chain employs TRBV20-1 and TRBJ2-7, with 12 bases that match TRBD1. The CDR3 consists of 15 residues. V lost 0 bases, J lost 2 bases, and 2 bases stayed unmatched. From germline, CDR1 is DFQATT and CDR2 SNEGSKA (reference sequence). CDR3 amino acids: CSARDRDRGPYEQYF. In DNA, the CDR3 is TGCAGTGCTAGAGACCGGGACAGGGGGCCCTACGAGCAGTACTTC.

The genes are TRBV5-1 and TRBJ2-5, with 8 bases identical to TRBD2. Germline V gene data show CDR1 as SGHRS and CDR2 as YFSETQ. This CDR3 is built from 13 residues. Losses at the gene ends were 4 bases for V and 3 bases for J; bases not matched to a gene: 2. The CDR3 coding sequence is TGCGCCAGCAGCATGACTAGCGAAGAGACCCAGTACTTC. Translation gives CASSMTSEETQYF. Complete variable domain (other parts from reference TRBV5-1 and TRBJ2-5): KAGVTQTPRYLIKTRGQQVTLSCSPISGHRSVSWYQQTPGQGLQFLFEYFSETQRNKGNFPGRFSGRQFSNSRSEMNVSTLELGDSALYLCASSMTSEETQYFGPGTRLLVL.

This clonotype was recorded a few times. This chain links TRBV3-1 with TRBJ1-2; 7 nucleotides agree with TRBD1. Unmatched junction bases numbered 8, after V lost 0 bases and J lost 7 bases. Germline V lookup: CDR1 LGHDT, CDR2 YNNKEL (reference sequence). The CDR3 has 15 residues. CDR3 residues: CASSQDRQGKGGYTF. The CDR3 bases are TGTGCCAGCAGCCAAGACCGACAGGGTAAGGGTGGCTACACCTTC.

This clonotype was counted at least ten times. The V and J genes are TRBV28 and TRBJ1-3; the D gene is possibly TRBD1 (5 bases). Deletions cut 4 bases from V and 2 bases from J, with 12 bases between. The CDR3 extends over 15 amino acids. Per the germline V gene, CDR1 is MDHEN and CDR2 is SYDVKM. The CDR3 DNA follows: TGTGCCAGCAGTTCCGAGGGACGACCTGGAAACACCATATATTTT. This sequence encodes CASSSEGRPGNTIYF.

At least ten counts were recorded for this clonotype. The chain links TRBV5-4 to TRBJ2-3, with TRBD2 identical over 7 bases. The V gene end was trimmed by 2 bases and the J gene end by 4 bases; junction bases not matched to a gene: 7. Germline V CDR1 and CDR2: SGHNT, YYREEE (reference sequence). CDR3 size: 15 residues. The CDR3: CASSLPGLAADTQYF. The CDR3 DNA follows: TGTGCCAGCAGCTTACCGGGGCTAGCGGCAGATACGCAGTATTTT.

This clonotype was observed many times. This chain joins TRBV7-2 and TRBJ2-4, with D perhaps TRBD1 or TRBD2 (5 bases each). V lost 6 bases, J lost 0 bases, and 12 bases lay in between. This CDR3 has 15 amino acids. Germline-derived CDR1 and CDR2 are SGHTA and FQGNSA. Here the CDR3 DNA reads TGTGCCAGCAGGGATGGGGGTCTAGCCAAAAACATTCAGTACTTC. As protein: CASRDGGLAKNIQYF.

The chain carries TRBV29-1 and TRBJ2-1; either TRBD1 or TRBD2 may fit D (5 bases each). This CDR3 spans 12 amino acids. Trimming shortened V by 8 bases and J by 10 bases, and 18 bases separated the two germline ends. From germline, CDR1 is SQVTM and CDR2 ANQGSEA. The CDR3 spells CSLKPGPSEQFF. Written as DNA, the CDR3 is TGCAGCCTCAAACCGGGGCCCTCAGAGCAGTTCTTC.

This clonotype was picked up a small number of times. The genes are TRBV20-1 and TRBJ2-7, with D perhaps matching TRBD1 (5 bases). The CDR3 has 15 amino acids. Germline V CDR1 and CDR2: DFQATT, SNEGSKA (reference sequence). V was trimmed by 0 bases and J by 1 base, leaving 13 bases between them. The CDR3 region is CSARESAGPSYEQYF. The CDR3 DNA reads as TGCAGTGCTAGAGAATCCGCAGGGCCGTCCTACGAGCAGTACTTC.

This clonotype was observed many times. The chain has TRBV12-3 or TRBV12-4 and TRBJ1-1; unclear D gene. The length of the CDR3 is 15 residues. Trimming took 5 bases from V and 1 from J, leaving 14 bases between them. The CDR3 here is CASSLLSMANTEAFF. CDR3 bases: TGTGCCAGCAGTCTCCTTTCAATGGCGAACACTGAAGCTTTCTTT.